Detailed here is one TCR beta chain. Original analysis: After removing out-of-frame reads, around 2,100,000 distinct TCRbeta sequences remained. Measured with immunoSEQ multiplex PCR; TCRdb has only the in-frame clones, and not every one. That table is the source of V, J and clone size, and D and trimming were worked out from the DNA. The sample includes about 75,000 clones, about 73% of them seen just once. CDR3 size: 14 residues. Looked up from germline, CDR1 is KGHSH and CDR2 is LQKENI. V lost 4 bases to trimming and J lost 2 bases; unmatched junction nucleotides: 1. The data derive from a study of memory CD4+ T cells and cytomegalovirus serostatus. The sort gate was single viable CD3+CD4+CD8-CD45RO+ cells for memory CD4+ T cells. CD4+ T cells were isolated by positive magnetic selection.

Sequenced: memory CD4+ T cells from blood. The V call is TRBV18, the J call TRBJ1-2; 10 nucleotides align to TRBD1. The TCR was taken from an adult in good health and CMV-seropositive. The CDR3 protein is CASSRQGANYGYTF. CDR3 DNA sequence: TGTGCCAGCTCACGACAGGGGGCGAACTATGGCTACACCTTC. The full variable domain, with the rest looked up from reference TRBV18 and TRBJ1-2, is NAGVMQNPRHLVRRRGQEARLRCSPMKGHSHVYWYRQLPEEGLKFMVYLQKENIIDESGMPKERFSAEFPKEGPSILRIQQVVRGDSAAYFCASSRQGANYGYTFGSGTRLTVV.